This T cell receptor (beta chain) derives from a study of shared clonotypes between healthy human individuals (dated by TCRdb to the early 2020s). Background for the entire study: The cohort comprised a couple of women and a few men aged 18 to 49 years. For each donor, CD4 naive and CD4 memory were each run on three plates, CD8 naive on two plates, and CD8 memory on one plate. Per donor, leukapheresis produced somewhere between about 0.9 and 9.5 billion PBMCs. Different laboratories and diverse techniques were used to prepare libraries and sequence TCR repertoires, to increase sequencing depth and limit assay-specific biases. The study deeply sequenced blood TCR repertoires of about five healthy adults to estimate repertoire size and the extent of clonotype sharing between individuals. Paper-wide results and their limitations: Because the study included only a small number of donors, the genetic and exposure-history diversity represented was limited. Estimated clonotype richness was generally larger for naive than for memory subsets. Clonotypes shared by all four sorted-subset donors showed higher generation probabilities than non-shared clonotypes. Pairwise subsampling led to the expectation that sequencing depth would affect the degree of clonotype sharing among donors. Across four donors, around 5% of naive CD4, around 3.3% of naive CD8, 2.3% of memory CD4, and under 0.45% of memory CD8 clonotypes were shared. Incomplete sequencing was indicated by rarefaction of sorted-subset datasets, despite the large sequencing depth. Only blood was sampled, and tissue TCR repertoires likely differ from those in blood.

CDR1 and CDR2 (MDHEN, SYDVKM) derive from the germline V gene. A distance of 11 bases separates the germline ends of V and J, which lose 2 bases and 4 bases respectively. There are 14 amino acids in the CDR3, from cysteine to phenylalanine inclusive. The CDR3 DNA has 42 bases and is translated from base 1. With regard to this clone: Its specific antigen is unknown. Per-base qualities were not stored, and no clone one base away is much larger.

For the CD8 naive samples, CD45RO-negative cells were positively selected for CCR7, yielding a CD45RA+CCR7+ population from which TemRA cells were excluded. The donors were healthy, HIV-negative adults who had no recently reported acute infections or vaccinations. Only Caucasian adults living in Nashville, Tennessee, USA were represented among the donors. Blood was obtained by leukapheresis, after which PBMCs were separated by Ficoll-Histopaque density gradient centrifugation and cryopreserved in liquid nitrogen vapor phase. Analytical flow cytometry was used to check the purity and quantity of every magnetically sorted T cell population. Genomic DNA was isolated from every sorted fraction and measured by UV absorbance on a Nanodrop 2000c. Using the deep immunoSEQ assay, TCR CDR3 regions were amplified from genomic DNA by multiplex PCR. For each cell subset, the extracted genomic DNA was distributed evenly across all wells of several immunoSEQ 96-well plates, and each plate served as one replicate. For sorted subsets, 150 to 200 ng genomic DNA, equal to tens of thousands of T cell genomes, was loaded into each replicate PCR. The purified libraries were quantified using a Qubit 3.0 fluorometer, sized with a Bioanalyzer 2100, and then quantified again using the KAPA Library Quantification kit. Each immunoSEQ 96-well plate was sequenced on its own single-read 150-cycle Illumina NextSeq 550 flow cell. Processing in the source paper ran as follows. Because only junctional sequences without quality scores were contained in the immunoSEQ output, filtering matching that applied to full-length reads could not be performed. To assign V/J genes and CDR3, sequences were annotated against IMGT germline references using PyIR, a Python wrapper for IgBLAST v1.9. Any read was removed if the V/J assignment was weak (E-value above 1e-6), the CDR3 was missing, or the read contained stop codons, out-of-frame junctions, or ambiguous translated residues. V3J clonotypes were defined as sequences sharing the same inferred V gene, J gene, and CDR3 amino acid sequence. The percentage overlap between two repertoires was calculated by dividing the number of shared unique clonotypes by the size of the smaller repertoire. RTK rarefaction, the Chao1 estimator, and Recon v2.1 estimates of unobserved clonotypes were used to assess repertoire richness. For all TCRbeta clonotypes obtained by the gDNA method from four donors, generation probabilities were computed with OLGA. The table comes from immuneACCESS by way of TCRdb, which keeps in-frame sequences with V and J called. Part of the clones is missing from these tables; in studies checked, under half for an unresolved V gene and the rest for unknown reasons. That table supplies the V and J calls and clone size; D and trimming were determined from the DNA. The sample yields hundreds of thousands of clones; 90% to 95% were counted once. Of the sample, about 0.11% is held by the ten largest clones.

The source of this sequence is a woman aged 30 to 39 in good health. Sequencing was performed on naive CD8+ T cells sorted from blood. The sample's cell subset or site label, in plain terms: CD45RA+CCR7+. The chain is made from TRBV28 and TRBJ1-1; no D gene can be assigned with confidence. This receptor carries the CDR3 CASSLRREFTEAFF. The DNA sequence is given as TGTGCCAGCAGTTTACGGCGGGAATTCACTGAAGCTTTCTTT.